One sample yielded the 25 T cell receptor beta chains listed below, sequenced in a study of monozygotic twins with inflammatory bowel disease. TCRdb reprocessed the 5' RACE reads and stores each CDR3 protein as one record, lacking DNA. The table lists over 350,000 distinct CDR3 sequences. Sequenced sample: blood. Every receptor here comes from a human donor with ulcerative colitis or Crohn's disease, or a healthy co-twin of an affected twin (not recorded which).

The chain has TRBV9 and TRBJ2-1. This CDR3 spans 16 amino acids. Germline assignment: CDR1 SGDLS and CDR2 YYNGEE. CDR3 amino acids: CASSVVMGGSYNEQFF.

The chain has TRBV5-8 and TRBJ2-3; checking the TCRdb D call of TRBD1 is not possible without DNA. CDR3 length: 14 amino acids. Germline-derived CDR1 and CDR2 are SGHTS and YDEGEE. CDR3 in amino acids: CASSSPGVRDTQYF.

The rearrangement links TRBV7-2 to TRBJ2-3. Germline CDR1 SGHTA, CDR2 FQGNSA. CDR3 length: 13 residues. The CDR3 loop reads CASTRSGTDTQYF.

The CDR3: CASSPGLEEKLFF. The V gene is TRBV5-1, the J gene TRBJ1-4; TCRdb designates TRBD1, a call that cannot be tested without DNA. The germline V gene has CDR1 SGHRS and CDR2 YFSETQ. The CDR3 is made up of 13 amino acids.

V gene TRBV13 combines with J gene TRBJ2-3; the D call from TCRdb, TRBD2, cannot be confirmed without DNA. CDR3 length: 14 amino acids. CDR1 PRHDT and CDR2 FYEKMQ come from the germline V gene (reference sequence). The CDR3 protein is CASSSPSHADTQYF. Full variable domain (missing parts from reference TRBV13 and TRBJ2-3): AAGVIQSPRHLIKEKRETATLKCYPIPRHDTVYWYQQGPGQDPQFLISFYEKMQSDKGSIPDRFSAQQFSDYHSELNMSSLELGDSALYFCASSSPSHADTQYFGPGTRLTVL.

This chain uses TRBV7-3 with TRBJ1-1; TCRdb names TRBD1, which stays unverified in the absence of DNA. This CDR3 spans 14 amino acids. CDR1 is SGHTA and CDR2 is FQGTGA in the germline V gene. CDR3 amino acids: CASSGPGQGTEAFF.

The J gene is TRBJ2-3, the V gene TRBV4-3; TCRdb designates TRBD1, a call that cannot be tested without DNA. CDR1 and CDR2 from the germline V gene are LGHNA and YSLEER. CDR3 size: 16 residues. CDR3 sequence reads: CASSLIPGSGPDTQYF.

This sequence joins TRBV5-1 and TRBJ2-2; TCRdb outputs TRBD2, but without DNA this stays unchecked. The CDR3 extends over 16 amino acids. Germline lookup yields CDR1 SGHRS and CDR2 YFSETQ. CDR3 residues: CASSPTSGAFSGELFF.

This sequence joins TRBV20-1 and TRBJ2-3; TCRdb names TRBD1, which stays unverified in the absence of DNA. Germline CDR1 reads DFQATT; CDR2 reads SNEGSKA (reference sequence). This CDR3 spans 15 amino acids. This chain's CDR3 is CSAPDRVGAGDTQYF.

This chain connects TRBV20-1 to TRBJ2-1; TCRdb's assignment of TRBD2 cannot be checked, as there is no DNA. Germline CDR1 is DFQATT and CDR2 is SNEGSKA (reference sequence). CDR3 size: 16 residues. CDR3 protein: CSARDWELAGFPEQFF.

V gene TRBV11-1 combines with J gene TRBJ2-5; the D call from TCRdb, TRBD2, cannot be confirmed without DNA. The germline gives CDR1 SGHAT, CDR2 FQDESV (reference sequence). The CDR3 runs to 16 residues. This CDR3 reads CASSRTGLAVQETQYF.

This chain links TRBV29-1 with TRBJ2-1; the D gene TCRdb calls, TRBD2, cannot be checked with no DNA. Germline CDR1 is SQVTM and CDR2 is ANQGSEA. This CDR3 comprises 14 residues. The chain's CDR3 is CSVWSGPAYNEQFF.

This chain links TRBV20-1 with TRBJ2-7. Looked up from germline, CDR1 is DFQATT and CDR2 is SNEGSKA (reference sequence). The CDR3 extends over 12 amino acids. CDR3 loop: CSARGGTYEQYF.

The J gene is TRBJ2-7, the V gene TRBV12-3 or TRBV12-4; no DNA is available, so the TRBD1 call from TCRdb remains unchecked. This CDR3 comprises 18 residues. The CDR3 is CASSLGGPIYALYYEQYF.

The CDR3 sequence: CSAYTGYTGELFF. The chain joins TRBV20-1 to TRBJ2-2; the TCRdb D gene call, TRBD1, has no DNA to confirm it. The CDR3 length is 13 residues. The germline gives CDR1 DFQATT, CDR2 SNEGSKA (reference sequence).

The genes are TRBV20-1 and TRBJ1-3; TCRdb gives TRBD1 as the D gene, but with no DNA this cannot be confirmed. This CDR3 spans 15 amino acids. Germline V gene data show CDR1 as DFQATT and CDR2 as SNEGSKA (reference sequence). The CDR3 loop is CSARVGGAKGNTIYF.

V is TRBV5-1 and J is TRBJ1-2. In germline, CDR1 is SGHRS, CDR2 YFSETQ. The CDR3 spans 14 residues. CDR3 loop: CASSLATANYGYTF.

V gene TRBV20-1 combines with J gene TRBJ1-3; TCRdb designates TRBD1, a call that cannot be tested without DNA. The CDR3 spans 18 residues. Germline CDR1 and CDR2: DFQATT and SNEGSKA (reference sequence). The CDR3 here is CSAEDRREPLISGNTIYF.

The chain couples TRBV7-2 to TRBJ1-3; TCRdb's D call, TRBD1, is unchecked because there is no DNA. Per the germline V gene, CDR1 is SGHTA and CDR2 is FQGNSA. This CDR3 comprises 13 residues. CDR3 amino acids: CASQRGSGNTIYF.

The chain couples TRBV5-1 to TRBJ1-5; the TCRdb D gene call, TRBD1, has no DNA to confirm it. This CDR3 comprises 15 residues. Germline assignment: CDR1 SGHRS and CDR2 YFSETQ. The CDR3 region is CASSLDSGGNQPQHF.

J is TRBJ1-2 and V is TRBV5-5. Germline V gives CDR1 SGHKS, CDR2 YYEKEE (reference sequence). The CDR3 is 14 amino acids. The CDR3 loop is CASSRETANYGYTF.

The V gene is TRBV20-1, the J gene TRBJ1-1; the D gene TCRdb calls, TRBD1, cannot be checked with no DNA. This CDR3 is 15 amino acids long. CDR1 and CDR2 from the germline V gene are DFQATT and SNEGSKA (reference sequence). The CDR3 loop is CSARAPAGGASEAFF.

The chain uses TRBV12-3 or TRBV12-4 and TRBJ1-1. The CDR3 is made up of 14 amino acids. CDR3 sequence: CASSLRPENTEAFF.

This chain uses TRBV27 with TRBJ1-4; TCRdb's assignment of TRBD1 cannot be checked, as there is no DNA. Germline CDR1 and CDR2: MNHEY and SMNVEV (reference sequence). The CDR3 has 20 amino acids. CDR3 protein: CASSLTRRGRPTTVNEKLFF. Filled out from reference TRBV27 and TRBJ1-4, the complete variable domain reads EAQVTQNPRYLITVTGKKLTVTCSQNMNHEYMSWYRQDPGLGLRQIYYSMNVEVTDKGDVPEGYKVSRKEKRNFPLILESPSPNQTSLYFCASSLTRRGRPTTVNEKLFFGSGTQLSVL.

This chain joins TRBV7-2 and TRBJ2-3; TCRdb designates TRBD2, a call that cannot be tested without DNA. This CDR3 has 16 amino acids. In germline, CDR1 is SGHTA, CDR2 FQGNSA. CDR3 region: CASSFLSGGADYTQYF.